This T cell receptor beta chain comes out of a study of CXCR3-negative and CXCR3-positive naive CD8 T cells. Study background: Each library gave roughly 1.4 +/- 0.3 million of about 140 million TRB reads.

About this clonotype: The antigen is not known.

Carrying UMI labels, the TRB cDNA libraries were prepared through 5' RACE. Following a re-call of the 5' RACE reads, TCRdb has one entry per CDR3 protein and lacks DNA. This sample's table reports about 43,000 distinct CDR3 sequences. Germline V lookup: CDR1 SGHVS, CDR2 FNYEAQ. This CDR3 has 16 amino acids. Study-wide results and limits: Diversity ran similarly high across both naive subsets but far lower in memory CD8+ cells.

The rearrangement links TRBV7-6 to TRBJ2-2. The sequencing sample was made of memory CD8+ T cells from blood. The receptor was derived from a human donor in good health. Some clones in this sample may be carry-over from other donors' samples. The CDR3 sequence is CASSLAQGWGTGELFF.